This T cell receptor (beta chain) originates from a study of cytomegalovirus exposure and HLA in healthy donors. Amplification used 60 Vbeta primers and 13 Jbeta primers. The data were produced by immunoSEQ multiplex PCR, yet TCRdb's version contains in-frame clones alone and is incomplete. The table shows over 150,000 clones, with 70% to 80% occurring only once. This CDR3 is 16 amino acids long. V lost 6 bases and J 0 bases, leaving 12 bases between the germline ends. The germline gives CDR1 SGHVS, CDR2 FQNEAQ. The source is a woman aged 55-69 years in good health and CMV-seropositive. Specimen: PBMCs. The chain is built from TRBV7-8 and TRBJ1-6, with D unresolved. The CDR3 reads CASSPTSRSYNSPLHF. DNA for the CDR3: TGTGCCAGCAGTCCGACTTCCCGCTCCTATAATTCACCCCTCCACTTT.